A selection of T cell receptor beta chains follows, all from one sample in a study of shared clonotypes between healthy human individuals. Sequenced by immunoSEQ multiplex PCR; TCRdb stores in-frame clones only, minus some. The sample carries 2.3 million or so clones, just over 90% recorded once. Sequencing was performed on naive CD4+ T cells from PBMCs. The source is a man aged 18 to 35 in good health. Some clones in this sample may be carry-over from other donors' samples. CDR3s include the opening cysteine and the closing phenylalanine or tryptophan. A D gene is named only where the DNA matches it firmly. Size is omitted from some rows. Given values are once, few, many or a class for expanded clones.

v_call,cdr3_length,d_call,j_call,clone_size,cdr3_nt,cdr3_aa
TRBV28,14,-,TRBJ2-5,-,TGTGCCAGCAGTTCTAGAGGGGCCTACGAGACCCAGTACTTC,CASSSRGAYETQYF
TRBV7-9,16,TRBD2,TRBJ2-1,-,TGTGCCAGCAGCCATACTAGCGGGAGTTCCTACAATGAGCAGTTCTTC,CASSHTSGSSYNEQFF
TRBV7-3,15,TRBD2,TRBJ2-3,-,TGTGCCAGCAGCCCCCAGGGACTAGCGGCAGATACGCAGTATTTT,CASSPQGLAADTQYF
TRBV7-9,17,TRBD1,TRBJ2-7,-,TGTGCCAGCAGCCCCCTGGGGGGGACAGGGAGCTCCTACGAGCAGTACTTC,CASSPLGGTGSSYEQYF
TRBV18,13,-,TRBJ1-1,-,TGTGCCAGCTCACCAACGGGATTCACTGAAGCTTTCTTT,CASSPTGFTEAFF
TRBV5-8,13,-,TRBJ2-1,-,TGTGCCAGCAGCCCCCCGGGGATTCCAGATCTGTTCTTC,CASSPPGIPDLFF
TRBV5-1,16,TRBD2,TRBJ2-5,-,TGCGCCAGCAGCTTGTCAGGCGGCGGGAGTATGGAGACCCAGTACTTC,CASSLSGGGSMETQYF
TRBV7-2,14,-,TRBJ1-1,-,TGTGCCAGCAGCTTAGACAGGGCTTACGCTGAAGCTTTCTTT,CASSLDRAYAEAFF
TRBV29-1,18,TRBD1,TRBJ2-2,-,TGCAGCGTGAAGCTGGCGCGGTCTACAGGGGGGAGGACCGGGGAGCTGTTTTTT,CSVKLARSTGGRTGELFF
TRBV9,14,-,TRBJ2-1,-,TGTGCCAGCAGCGTAGCAACTAATAGCTATGAGCAGTTCTTC,CASSVATNSYEQFF
TRBV19,16,-,TRBJ2-2,-,TGTGCCAGTAGTCCCCGAGTGGCGGGATTGCCCGGGGAGCTGTTTTTT,CASSPRVAGLPGELFF
TRBV2,14,TRBD2,TRBJ2-1,-,TGTGCCAGCAGCAGGACTAGCGGGAGTTTAGAGCAGTTCTTC,CASSRTSGSLEQFF
TRBV19,14,-,TRBJ2-7,-,TGTGCCAGTAGTGAATCCCCGGCGGGTCAAGAGCAGTACTTC,CASSESPAGQEQYF
TRBV2,13,-,TRBJ2-7,few,TGTGCCAGCAGTGAACAGGTGGACGACGAGCAGTACTTC,CASSEQVDDEQYF
TRBV14,17,-,TRBJ2-5,-,TGTGCCAGCAGCCAAGGGTTTGGTGCGAGGACTGCTGAGACCCAGTACTTC,CASSQGFGARTAETQYF
TRBV7-9,14,-,TRBJ2-7,-,TGTGCCAGCAGCACGGACCCAATTATCTACGAGCAGTACTTC,CASSTDPIIYEQYF
TRBV10-3,14,TRBD2,TRBJ2-3,-,TGTGCCATCAGTGAGTGGGGAGGGTGGGATACGCAGTATTTT,CAISEWGGWDTQYF
TRBV5-1,14,-,TRBJ2-1,-,TGCGCCAGCAGCTTGGCCCCTGTTCCTAATGAGCAGTTCTTC,CASSLAPVPNEQFF
TRBV5-1,15,TRBD1,TRBJ1-2,-,TGCGCCAGCAGCTCCGAGGGGACAGGGGCCCTGGGCTACACCTTC,CASSSEGTGALGYTF
TRBV6-5,15,-,TRBJ2-1,-,TGTGCCAGCAGTCCAATAACCGACAGCTACAATGAGCAGTTCTTC,CASSPITDSYNEQFF
TRBV6-6,12,-,TRBJ1-5,-,TGTGCCACCGAACGACTGGGGGAGCCCCAGCATTTT,CATERLGEPQHF
TRBV5-1,17,TRBD2,TRBJ2-3,-,TGCGCCAGCAGCCCCCCCCCAGCGGGACCTAGCACAGATACGCAGTATTTT,CASSPPPAGPSTDTQYF
TRBV15,14,-,TRBJ2-3,-,TGTGCCACCAGCAGAGGGGTTGGAACAGATACGCAGTATTTT,CATSRGVGTDTQYF
TRBV28,14,-,TRBJ1-2,-,TGTGCCAGCAGTTTAACTCTCCCGAACTATGGCTACACCTTC,CASSLTLPNYGYTF
TRBV27,14,TRBD2,TRBJ2-7,-,TGTGCCAGCAGACTAGCGGGAGGTTCCCACGAGCAGTACTTC,CASRLAGGSHEQYF
TRBV2,16,-,TRBJ1-2,-,TGTGCCAGCGCCGTTCCCTGGAACTCCTTTGACTATGGCTACACCTTC,CASAVPWNSFDYGYTF
TRBV6-6,16,TRBD2,TRBJ2-1,-,TGTGCCAGCAGTTACTCGATTCTAGCGGGAGCCCCTGAGCAGTTCTTC,CASSYSILAGAPEQFF
TRBV21-1,16,-,TRBJ2-7,-,TGTGCCAGCAGCAAATTAGGGCGGAAAAGATCGCGCGAGCAGTACTTC,CASSKLGRKRSREQYF
TRBV5-1,15,TRBD1,TRBJ2-7,once,TGCGCCAGCAGCCCAAGACAGGGGAGTTCCTACGAGCAGTACTTC,CASSPRQGSSYEQYF
TRBV19,15,-,TRBJ1-5,-,TGTGCCAGTAGTATCGGAGGCGGTAGCAATCAGCCCCAGCATTTT,CASSIGGGSNQPQHF
TRBV6-7,22,-,TRBJ1-5,-,TGTGCCAGCAGTTACAAAATCTCACCCCGGAGGGAAACTCGCTTTGGGAATCAGCCCCAGCATTTT,CASSYKISPRRETRFGNQPQHF
TRBV5-1,15,-,TRBJ1-1,-,TGCGCCAGCAGCTTGGGGGCAGGGCGAAACACTGAAGCTTTCTTT,CASSLGAGRNTEAFF
TRBV28,13,-,TRBJ2-7,-,TGTGCCAGCTCTCCCCCAATCTCCTACGAGCAGTACTTC,CASSPPISYEQYF
TRBV12-5,15,-,TRBJ2-1,-,TGTGCTAGTGGTTTGGTACGTGTGCCTTACAATGAGCAGTTCTTC,CASGLVRVPYNEQFF
TRBV10-1,13,-,TRBJ1-1,-,TGCGCCAGCAGTGAGTGGCCCGACACTGAAGCTTTCTTT,CASSEWPDTEAFF
TRBV6-1,16,-,TRBJ2-5,-,TGTGCCAGCAGTGACAGTTTAGTGGGTGATGGGAAGACCCAGTACTTC,CASSDSLVGDGKTQYF
TRBV5-1,15,TRBD2,TRBJ2-7,-,TGCGCCAGCAGCCGGACTAGCGGGACTCCCTACGAGCAGTACTTC,CASSRTSGTPYEQYF
TRBV5-1,15,-,TRBJ1-5,-,TGCGCCAGCAAGGTGGGGCCAAATAGCAATCAGCCCCAGCATTTT,CASKVGPNSNQPQHF
TRBV30,14,-,TRBJ2-2,-,TGTGCCTGGAGTGTAGATCAGACCTCAAGTTGGTTGTTTTTT,CAWSVDQTSSWLFF
TRBV4-1,15,TRBD1,TRBJ2-7,-,TGCGCCAGCAGCCAACAAAGACAGGGGCCCTACGAGCAGTACTTC,CASSQQRQGPYEQYF
TRBV7-3,20,TRBD2,TRBJ2-1,-,TGTGCCAGCAGCTTGGGTCTCACACTTACTAGCGGGAGCTCCTACAATGAGCAGTTCTTC,CASSLGLTLTSGSSYNEQFF
TRBV18,15,TRBD1,TRBJ2-7,-,TGTGCCAGCTCACCACCAGGGGGCAGTGGCAGCGAGCAGTACTTC,CASSPPGGSGSEQYF
TRBV6-5,14,TRBD1,TRBJ1-5,-,TGTGCCAGCAGTGACAGGGCCCCCAATCAGCCCCAGCATTTT,CASSDRAPNQPQHF
TRBV6-1,15,-,TRBJ1-4,-,TGTGCCAGCAGTGAATGGGGCAGAACGAATGAAAAACTGTTTTTT,CASSEWGRTNEKLFF
TRBV29-1,15,-,TRBJ2-1,-,TGCAGCGTGGGGGGCCTAGCAGGTCCCTACAATGAGCAGTTCTTC,CSVGGLAGPYNEQFF
TRBV7-6,14,-,TRBJ2-7,-,TGTGCCAGCAGCCCGGAGACAGTCTTCTACGAGCAGTACTTC,CASSPETVFYEQYF
TRBV5-1,17,TRBD2,TRBJ2-7,-,TGCGCCAGCAGCCTGGGACTAGCGGGAGGACCCTCCTACGAGCAGTACTTC,CASSLGLAGGPSYEQYF